The sequence of this TCR beta chain was determined in a study of shared clonotypes between healthy human individuals. Libraries were prepared by immunoSEQ multiplex PCR; TCRdb keeps only in-frame clonotypes and omits some of them. In the table there are about 340,000 clones, less than 75% of which are singletons. CDR1 is LNHDA and CDR2 is SQIVND in the germline V gene (reference sequence). Losses at the gene ends were 6 bases for V and 3 bases for J; bases not matched to a gene: 7. This CDR3 has 15 amino acids. This clonotype originated in a man between 25 and 39 years old in good health. The sample comprised memory CD4+ T cells sorted from blood. Subset given: CD45RA-negative fraction. The gene calls are TRBV19 and TRBJ2-7; TRBD2 matches 11 bases. The chain's CDR3 is CASSKGTSGVYEQYF. CDR3 bases: TGTGCCAGTAGCAAAGGGACTAGCGGCGTCTACGAGCAGTACTTC.